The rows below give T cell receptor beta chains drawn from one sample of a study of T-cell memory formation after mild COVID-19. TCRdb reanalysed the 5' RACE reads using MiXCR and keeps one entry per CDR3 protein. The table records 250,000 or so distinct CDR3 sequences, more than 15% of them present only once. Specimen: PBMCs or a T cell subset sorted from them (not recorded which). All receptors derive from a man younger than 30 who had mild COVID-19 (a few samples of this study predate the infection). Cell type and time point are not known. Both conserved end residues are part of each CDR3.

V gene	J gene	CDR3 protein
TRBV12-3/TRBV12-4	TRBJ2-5	CASSHTLAPGGKTQYF
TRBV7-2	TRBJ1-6	CASSPDNSPLHF
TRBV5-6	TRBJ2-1	CASSWDLGPYNEQFF
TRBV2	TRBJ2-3	CASSFLAGDTQYF
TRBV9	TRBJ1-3	CASSVSGSGTGNTIYF
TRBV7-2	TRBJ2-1	CASSQGLAFEQFF
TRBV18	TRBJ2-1	CASSPLASGYNEQFF
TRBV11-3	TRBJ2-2	CASSPVFAGELFF
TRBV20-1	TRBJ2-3	CSARKGESTDTQYF
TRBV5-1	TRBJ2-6	CASSLEGTGANVLTF
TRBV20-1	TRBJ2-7	CSARDPSGREQYF
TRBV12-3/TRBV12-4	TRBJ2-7	CASTRGRSHEQYF
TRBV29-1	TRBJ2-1	CGTSGGPRNNEQFF
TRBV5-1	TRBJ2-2	CASSRTGLMSGELFF
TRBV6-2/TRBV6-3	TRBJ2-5	CASSPRAVEETQYF
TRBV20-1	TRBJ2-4	CSALDRGVTKNIQYF
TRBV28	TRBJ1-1	CASSFQGIEAFF
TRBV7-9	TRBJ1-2	CASSFQGPHYGYTF
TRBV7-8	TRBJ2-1	CASSPGTQVNEQFF
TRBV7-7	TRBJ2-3	CASSRDFSDTQYF
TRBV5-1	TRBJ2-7	CASSLSGTGYYEQYF
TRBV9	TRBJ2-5	CASSVSRETETQYF
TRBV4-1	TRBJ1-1	CASSLTDRGQEAFF
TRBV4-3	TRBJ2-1	CASSQGGASGGSSYNEQFF
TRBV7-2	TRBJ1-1	CASRIPYQRNTEAFF
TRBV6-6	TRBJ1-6	CASSYRDRGSSPLHF
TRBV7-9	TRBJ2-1	CASSPSGAGYNEQFF
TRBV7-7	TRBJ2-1	CASSPQAGGRNEQFF
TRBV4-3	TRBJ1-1	CASSQDLGRGTEAFF
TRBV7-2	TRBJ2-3	CASSPRGWTGGIDTQYF
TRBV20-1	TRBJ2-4	CSAPAKLAGVGNIQYF
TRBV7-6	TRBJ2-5	CASSLPGLVRGETQYF
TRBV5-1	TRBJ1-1	CASSPTETVNTEAFF
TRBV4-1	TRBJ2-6	CASSQGLQGTLRPGANVLTF
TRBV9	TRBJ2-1	CASSERGGRQFF
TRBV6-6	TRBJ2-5	CASSVNSYQETQYF